Below are 16 T cell receptor beta chains sequenced from a single sample in a study of cytomegalovirus exposure and HLA in healthy donors. The PCR ran on 60 Vbeta and 13 Jbeta primers. The repertoire was sequenced with immunoSEQ multiplex PCR; TCRdb's copy has only in-frame clones and lacks some. The repertoire holds 150,000 to 190,000 clones, about 85% seen once, with less than 2.5% in the top ten. Sample: PBMCs. The receptors come from a woman between 18 and 29 years old in good health and CMV-seronegative.

The rearrangement uses TRBV30 and TRBJ2-3; 10 nucleotides match TRBD2. V shed 4 bases and J 5 bases; nucleotides not matched to a gene: 6. Germline lookup yields CDR1 GTSNPN and CDR2 SVGIG (reference sequence). The CDR3 is 14 amino acids. CDR3 nucleotides: TGTGCCTGGAACCCCAGCGGGAGGGGAGATACGCAGTATTTT. Its translation: CAWNPSGRGDTQYF.

The chain recombines TRBV6-6 with TRBJ2-7; 9 bases map to TRBD1. This CDR3 contains 16 residues. Germline trimming cut 0 bases from V and 2 bases from J; bases unmatched to any gene: 5. Germline V gene lookup returns CDR1 MNHNY and CDR2 SVGAGI (reference sequence). In nucleotides, the CDR3 is TGTGCCAGCAGTTACTCCCCGGGACAGGGAACCTACGAGCAGTACTTC. It codes for CASSYSPGQGTYEQYF.

The chain employs TRBV6-5 and TRBJ1-2; no clear D gene. V dropped 5 bases and J dropped 6 bases, with 16 bases sitting between them. CDR3 length: 14 amino acids. Germline CDR1 and CDR2: MNHEY and SVGAGI. In DNA form, the CDR3 reads TGTGCCAGCAGTACGGGGTGGACTACGCATGGCTACACCTTC. Amino acids: CASSTGWTTHGYTF.

This chain links TRBV7-7 with TRBJ2-5; TRBD1 is a possible D gene (5 bases). The CDR3 contains 14 residues. Germline-derived CDR1 and CDR2 are SSHAT and FNYEAQ (reference sequence). Trimming cost V 5 bases and J 7 bases, with 17 bases left between them. The CDR3 protein is CASSPRAPQGTQYF. In DNA, the CDR3 is TGTGCCAGCAGCCCCCGGGCCCCCCAGGGGACCCAGTACTTC.

The chain joins TRBV19 to TRBJ1-2; D not resolved. The germline CDR1 and CDR2 sequences are LNHDA and SQIVND (reference sequence). The V end was cut by 1 base, the J end by 5 bases, with 26 bases between. There are 19 residues in the CDR3. Here the CDR3 reads CASSIVIAAGPTNSYGYTF. Written as DNA, the CDR3 is TGTGCCAGTAGTATAGTTATAGCGGCCGGACCTACGAACTCTTATGGCTACACCTTC.

The rearrangement joins TRBV29-1 to TRBJ2-7; 8 bases fit TRBD2. The germline gives CDR1 SQVTM, CDR2 ANQGSEA. This CDR3 region has 15 residues. V dropped 7 bases and J dropped 6; count of bases not matched to a gene: 17. CDR3 region: CSAAGGADLGCEQYF. CDR3 in DNA: TGCAGCGCCGCCGGGGGGGCGGATTTAGGTTGCGAGCAGTACTTC.

The chain carries TRBV29-1 and TRBJ2-6; 7 positions agree with TRBD1. The CDR3 has 15 residues. Trimming took 1 base from V and 0 from J; bases not matched to a gene: 0. CDR1 SQVTM and CDR2 ANQGSEA come from the germline V gene. CDR3 sequence reads: CSVEGTGSGANVLTF. The CDR3 nucleotides read TGCAGCGTTGAAGGGACAGGCTCTGGGGCCAACGTCCTGACTTTC.

A single count supports this clone. The chain is built from TRBV6-5 and TRBJ2-1; TRBD2 is a possible D gene (6 bases). Trimming stripped 5 bases from V and 13 bases from J, with 15 bases between. Looked up from germline, CDR1 is MNHEY and CDR2 is SVGAGI. The CDR3 has 12 amino acids. CDR3 bases: TGTGCCAGCAGTCCCGCCGGGGGAGATCAGTTCTTC. This codes for CASSPAGGDQFF.

The chain links TRBV28 to TRBJ1-5; D gene unclear. From germline, CDR1 is MDHEN and CDR2 SYDVKM. The CDR3 sequence is 13 residues long. Trimming took off 4 bases at V and 0 bases at J, with 4 bases between the two ends. CDR3 sequence: CASSSSSNQPQHF. CDR3 nucleotide sequence: TGTGCCAGCAGTTCCAGTAGCAATCAGCCCCAGCATTTT.

This rearrangement joins TRBV19 to TRBJ2-1, with D possibly TRBD2 on 6 matching bases. V was cut by 6 bases and J by 0 bases, with 9 bases left in between. The CDR3 has 14 amino acids. CDR1 is LNHDA and CDR2 is SQIVND in the germline V gene (reference sequence). CDR3 in DNA: TGTGCCAGTAGGGGGGGTCGCTCCTACAATGAGCAGTTCTTC. Translation: CASRGGRSYNEQFF.

V and J are TRBV2 and TRBJ2-5; D is perhaps TRBD2 (6 bases). The CDR3 contains 13 residues. Trimming shortened V by 6 bases and J by 3 bases, and 11 bases separated the two germline ends. CDR1 and CDR2 from the germline V gene are SNHLY and FYNNEI. As DNA, the CDR3 is TGTGCCAGCAGGGGCGGGGCAAAAGAGACCCAGTACTTC. It codes for CASRGGAKETQYF. Using reference TRBV2 and TRBJ2-5 for the parts outside the CDR3, the full variable domain is EPEVTQTPSHQVTQMGQEVILRCVPISNHLYFYWYRQILGQKVEFLVSFYNNEISEKSEIFDDQFSVERPDGSNFTLKIRSTKLEDSAMYFCASRGGAKETQYFGPGTRLLVL.

This rearrangement joins TRBV7-2 to TRBJ2-3, with D hard to call. CDR1 is SGHTA and CDR2 is FQGNSA in the germline V gene. V shed 1 base and J shed 6 bases, with 14 bases lying between them. CDR3 size: 15 residues. CDR3 nucleotide sequence: TGTGCCAGCAGCTTAGTGGTTGCCGGGTTCGATACGCAGTATTTT. Encoded protein: CASSLVVAGFDTQYF. The full variable domain, its missing parts supplied by reference TRBV7-2 and TRBJ2-3, is GAGVSQSPSNKVTEKGKDVELRCDPISGHTALYWYRQSLGQGLEFLIYFQGNSAPDKSGLPSDRFSAERTGGSVSTLTIQRTQQEDSAVYLCASSLVVAGFDTQYFGPGTRLTVL.

The V and J genes are TRBV6-5 and TRBJ1-1; D possibly corresponds to TRBD1 (5 bases). Trimming stripped 2 bases from V and 5 bases from J, with 9 bases between. CDR3 length: 13 amino acids. Germline CDR1 is MNHEY and CDR2 is SVGAGI. The CDR3 is CASSYAGVTEAFF. The CDR3, as DNA: TGTGCCAGCAGTTACGCGGGGGTTACTGAAGCTTTCTTT.

The CDR3 is CASSRDRAQPQHF. For the CDR3, the DNA is TGTGCCAGCAGTCGGGACAGGGCCCAGCCCCAGCATTTT. The chain employs TRBV6-1 and TRBJ1-5, with 9 bases that match TRBD1. The germline CDR1 and CDR2 sequences are MNHNS and SASEGT. The CDR3 runs 13 residues. The junction had 3 bases not matched to a gene; V was cut back by 5 bases and J by 7 bases.

This chain uses TRBV7-9 with TRBJ2-3, with D possibly being TRBD2 (6 bases). V was clipped by 1 base and J by 0 bases, with 11 bases between them. The CDR3 spans 16 residues. Germline CDR1 reads SEHNR; CDR2 reads FQNEAQ (reference sequence). The CDR3 protein is CASSLVIAESTDTQYF. For the CDR3, the DNA is TGTGCCAGCAGCTTAGTGATAGCGGAGAGCACAGATACGCAGTATTTT.

The rearrangement joins TRBV6-1 to TRBJ2-7; 12 bases align to TRBD1. CDR1 and CDR2 from the germline V gene are MNHNS and SASEGT. This CDR3 region has 15 residues. V dropped 8 bases and J dropped 5; count of bases not matched to a gene: 10. The CDR3 sequence is CASGAGGQGADEQYF. The CDR3 coding sequence is TGTGCCAGCGGGGCAGGGGGACAGGGGGCCGACGAGCAGTACTTC.